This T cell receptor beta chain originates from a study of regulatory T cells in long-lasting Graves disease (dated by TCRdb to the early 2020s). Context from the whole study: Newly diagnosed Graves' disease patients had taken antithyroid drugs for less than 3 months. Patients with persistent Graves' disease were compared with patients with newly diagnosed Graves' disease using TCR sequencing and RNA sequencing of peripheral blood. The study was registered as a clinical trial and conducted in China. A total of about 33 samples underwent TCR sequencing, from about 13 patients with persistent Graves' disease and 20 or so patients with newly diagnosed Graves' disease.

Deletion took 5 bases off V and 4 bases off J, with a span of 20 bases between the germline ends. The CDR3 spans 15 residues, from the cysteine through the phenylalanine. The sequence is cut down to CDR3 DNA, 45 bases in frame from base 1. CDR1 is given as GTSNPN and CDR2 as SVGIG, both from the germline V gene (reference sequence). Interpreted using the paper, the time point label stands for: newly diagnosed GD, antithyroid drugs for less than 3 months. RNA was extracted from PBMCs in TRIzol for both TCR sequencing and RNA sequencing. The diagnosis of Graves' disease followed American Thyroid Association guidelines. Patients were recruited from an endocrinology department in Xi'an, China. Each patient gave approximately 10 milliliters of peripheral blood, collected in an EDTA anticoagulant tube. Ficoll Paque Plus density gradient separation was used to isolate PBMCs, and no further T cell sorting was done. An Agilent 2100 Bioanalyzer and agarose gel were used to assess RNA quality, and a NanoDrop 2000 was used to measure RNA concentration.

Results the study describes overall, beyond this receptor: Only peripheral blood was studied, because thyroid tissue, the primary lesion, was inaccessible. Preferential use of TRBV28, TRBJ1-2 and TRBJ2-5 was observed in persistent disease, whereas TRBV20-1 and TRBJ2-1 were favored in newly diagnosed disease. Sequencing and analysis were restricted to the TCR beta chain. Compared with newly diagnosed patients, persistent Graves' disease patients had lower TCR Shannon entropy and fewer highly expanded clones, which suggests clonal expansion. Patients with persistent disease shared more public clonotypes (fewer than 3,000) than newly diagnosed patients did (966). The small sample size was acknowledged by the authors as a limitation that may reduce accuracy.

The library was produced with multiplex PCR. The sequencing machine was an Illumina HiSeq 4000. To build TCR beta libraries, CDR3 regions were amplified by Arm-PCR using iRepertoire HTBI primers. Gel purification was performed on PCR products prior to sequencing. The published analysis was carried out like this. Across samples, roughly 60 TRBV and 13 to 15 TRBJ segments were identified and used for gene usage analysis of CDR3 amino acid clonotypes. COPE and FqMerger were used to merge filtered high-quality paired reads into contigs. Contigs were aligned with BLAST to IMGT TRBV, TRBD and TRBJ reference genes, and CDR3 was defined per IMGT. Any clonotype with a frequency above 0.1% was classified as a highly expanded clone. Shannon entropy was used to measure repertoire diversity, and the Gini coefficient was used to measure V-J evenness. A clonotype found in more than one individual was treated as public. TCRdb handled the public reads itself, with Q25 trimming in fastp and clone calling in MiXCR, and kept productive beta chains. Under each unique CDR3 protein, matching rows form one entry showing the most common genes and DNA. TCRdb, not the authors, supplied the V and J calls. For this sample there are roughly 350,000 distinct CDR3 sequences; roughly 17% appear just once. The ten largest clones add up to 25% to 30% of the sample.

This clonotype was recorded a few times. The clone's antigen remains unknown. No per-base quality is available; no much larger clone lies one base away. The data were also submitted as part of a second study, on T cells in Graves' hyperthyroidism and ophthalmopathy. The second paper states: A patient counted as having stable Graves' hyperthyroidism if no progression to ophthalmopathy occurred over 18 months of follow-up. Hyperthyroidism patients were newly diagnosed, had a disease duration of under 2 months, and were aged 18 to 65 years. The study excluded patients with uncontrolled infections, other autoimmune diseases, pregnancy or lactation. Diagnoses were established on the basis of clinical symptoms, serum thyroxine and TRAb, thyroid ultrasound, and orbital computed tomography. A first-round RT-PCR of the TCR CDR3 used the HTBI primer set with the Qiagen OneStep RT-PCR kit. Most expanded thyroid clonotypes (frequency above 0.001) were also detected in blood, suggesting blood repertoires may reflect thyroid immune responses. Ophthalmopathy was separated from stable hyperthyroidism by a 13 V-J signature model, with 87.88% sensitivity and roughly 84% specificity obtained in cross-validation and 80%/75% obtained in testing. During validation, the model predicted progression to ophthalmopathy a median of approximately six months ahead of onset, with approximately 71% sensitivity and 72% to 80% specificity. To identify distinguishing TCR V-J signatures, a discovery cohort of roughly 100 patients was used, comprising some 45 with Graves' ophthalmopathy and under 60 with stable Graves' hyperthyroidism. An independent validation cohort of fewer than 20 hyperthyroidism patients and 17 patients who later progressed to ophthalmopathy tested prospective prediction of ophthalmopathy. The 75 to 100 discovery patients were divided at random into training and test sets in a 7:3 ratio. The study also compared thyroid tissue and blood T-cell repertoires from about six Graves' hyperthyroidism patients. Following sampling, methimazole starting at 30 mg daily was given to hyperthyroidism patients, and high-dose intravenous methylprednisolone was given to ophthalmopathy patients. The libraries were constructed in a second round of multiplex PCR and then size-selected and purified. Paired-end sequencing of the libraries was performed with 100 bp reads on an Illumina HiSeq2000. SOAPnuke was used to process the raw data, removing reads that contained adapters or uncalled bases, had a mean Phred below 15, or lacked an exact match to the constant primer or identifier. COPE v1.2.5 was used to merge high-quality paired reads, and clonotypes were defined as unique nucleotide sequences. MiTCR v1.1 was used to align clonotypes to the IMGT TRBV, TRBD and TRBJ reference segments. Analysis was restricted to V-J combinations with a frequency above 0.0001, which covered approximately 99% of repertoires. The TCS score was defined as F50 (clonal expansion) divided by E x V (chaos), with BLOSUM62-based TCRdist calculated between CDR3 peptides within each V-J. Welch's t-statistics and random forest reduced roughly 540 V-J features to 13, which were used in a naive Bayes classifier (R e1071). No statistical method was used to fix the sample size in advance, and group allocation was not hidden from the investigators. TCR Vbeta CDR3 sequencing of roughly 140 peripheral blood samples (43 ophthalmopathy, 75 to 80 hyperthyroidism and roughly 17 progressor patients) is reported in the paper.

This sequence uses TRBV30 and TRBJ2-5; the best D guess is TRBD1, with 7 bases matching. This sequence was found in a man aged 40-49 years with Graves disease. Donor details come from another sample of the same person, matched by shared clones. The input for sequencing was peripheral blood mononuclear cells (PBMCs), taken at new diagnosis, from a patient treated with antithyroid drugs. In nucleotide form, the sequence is TGTGCCTGGCAACGCGGGACAGTTGGGGGAGAGACCCAGTACTTC. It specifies CAWQRGTVGGETQYF.